Each of the 23 T cell receptor beta chains below was sequenced from the same sample in a study of identical twins. TCRdb analysed the 5' RACE reads with MiXCR anew, one entry per CDR3 protein. The table includes hundreds of thousands of distinct CDR3 sequences, approximately 13% detected once. This same sample was also part of a study on yellow fever vaccine responses in identical twins.

The specimen sequenced was PBMCs. The receptors originated from a woman between 18 and 29 years old in good health.

This clonotype occurred a few times. CDR3 DNA: TGTGCCAGCAGCTTCTTTCTGACTAGCGGGGGGGTTCCCGGGGAGCTGTTTTTT. Amino acid sequence: CASSFFLTSGGVPGELFF. The chain recombines TRBV7-8 with TRBJ2-2; the match to TRBD2 covers 14 bases. CDR3 length equals 18 residues. Germline CDR1 is SGHVS and CDR2 is FQNEAQ. V was pared by 3 bases and J by 6 bases, with 9 bases of the junction left unmatched.

This clonotype was recorded at least ten times. The chain is built from TRBV19 and TRBJ2-7; 7 bases are a match to TRBD2. Germline trimming cut 4 bases from V and 3 bases from J; bases unmatched to any gene: 15. Germline loops: CDR1 LNHDA, CDR2 SQIVND (reference sequence). The CDR3 sequence is 17 residues long. CDR3 residues: CASSTLFGGDDFYEQYF. The DNA for the CDR3 is TGTGCCAGTAGTACCCTTTTTGGGGGGGACGACTTCTACGAGCAGTACTTC.

The CDR3: CASSLSLAGTVEQYV. For the CDR3, the DNA is TGTGCCAGCAGTTTAAGCCTAGCGGGGACCGTCGAGCAGTACGTC. The chain recombines TRBV12-3 or TRBV12-4 with TRBJ2-7, with TRBD2 identical over 9 bases. The V gene end was trimmed by 2 bases and the J gene end by 6 bases; junction bases not matched to a gene: 8. There are 15 residues in the CDR3.

This clonotype was observed at least ten times. This rearrangement joins TRBV5-1 to TRBJ2-2; TRBD2 is a possible D gene (6 bases). This CDR3 region has 16 residues. Trimming removed 7 bases at V and 2 bases at J, with 18 bases between. The germline V gene has CDR1 SGHRS and CDR2 YFSETQ. For the CDR3, the DNA is TGCGCCAGCGGACCAGTTGGAGGGACCAACACCGGGGAGCTGTTTTTT. Translation gives CASGPVGGTNTGELFF. The full variable domain, its missing parts supplied by reference TRBV5-1 and TRBJ2-2, is KAGVTQTPRYLIKTRGQQVTLSCSPISGHRSVSWYQQTPGQGLQFLFEYFSETQRNKGNFPGRFSGRQFSNSRSEMNVSTLELGDSALYLCASGPVGGTNTGELFFGEGSRLTVL.

The genes are TRBV7-2 and TRBJ2-3, with 9 nucleotides matching TRBD1. CDR1 is SGHTA, CDR2 FQGNSA, per germline. V trimming: 3 bases; J trimming: 5 bases; junction bases outside the gene matches: 6. The CDR3 has 15 residues. The CDR3 reads CASSFSTGGRDTQYF. In nucleotides, the CDR3 is TGTGCCAGCAGCTTCTCAACAGGGGGCAGAGATACGCAGTATTTT.

The genes are TRBV15 and TRBJ1-1; D unclear. The germline gives CDR1 LNHNV, CDR2 YYDKDF (reference sequence). V was shortened by 1 base and J by 3 bases, with 9 bases between the two germline ends. The CDR3 contains 14 residues. CDR3 sequence reads: CATSRVLLDTEAFF. CDR3 sequence (DNA): TGTGCCACCAGCAGAGTCCTGCTAGACACTGAAGCTTTCTTT.

In this sample, this clonotype turned up a few times. This chain links TRBV12-3 or TRBV12-4 with TRBJ1-4; tentative D call: TRBD1 (6 bases). Trimming shortened V by 2 bases and J by 6 bases, and 13 bases separated the two germline ends. The CDR3 has 15 amino acids. The CDR3 spells CASSLRPGADEKLFF. The CDR3 DNA follows: TGTGCCAGCAGTTTACGGCCGGGGGCGGATGAAAAACTGTTTTTT.

Only a few counts were recorded for this clonotype. The chain uses TRBV6-1 and TRBJ1-1; TRBD1 is a possible D gene (5 bases). Looked up from germline, CDR1 is MNHNS and CDR2 is SASEGT. V gave up 10 bases and J gave up 1 base, with 13 bases separating them. The CDR3 has 13 residues. The CDR3 region is CATMGQGNTEAFF. CDR3 sequence (DNA): TGTGCCACGATGGGTCAGGGGAACACTGAAGCTTTCTTT.

At least ten counts were recorded for this clonotype. This sequence joins TRBV5-6 and TRBJ2-5; maybe TRBD1 (6 bases). The CDR3 contains 13 residues. The ends were cut back, 3 bases at V and 2 bases at J, with 8 bases in the middle. CDR1 and CDR2 (germline): SGHDT, YYEEEE. The CDR3 bases are TGTGCCAGCAGCTCGGACAGACAAGAGACCCAGTACTTC. Translated: CASSSDRQETQYF.

This clonotype was observed many times. The rearrangement links TRBV24-1 to TRBJ1-1, with D maybe TRBD1 (6 bases). The CDR3 contains 14 residues. V gave up 2 bases and J gave up 1 base, with 7 bases separating them. CDR1 is KGHDR, CDR2 SFDVKD, per germline. The CDR3 coding sequence is TGTGCCACCAGTGATTCGACAGGGAACACTGAAGCTTTCTTT. Its translation is CATSDSTGNTEAFF.

This clonotype was detected only a few times. V is TRBV7-8 and J is TRBJ2-1, with 10 bases matching TRBD2. The CDR3 has 16 residues. Germline CDR1 reads SGHVS; CDR2 reads FQNEAQ. J gave up 7 bases and V 3 bases, and 9 bases lay outside the gene matches. CDR3 in DNA: TGTGCCAGCAGCTTGAGAAGCGGGGGGGTGGGGAATGAGCAGTTCTTC. This sequence encodes CASSLRSGGVGNEQFF.

J is TRBJ2-1 and V is TRBV28, with TRBD1 matching over 8 bases. The germline CDR1 and CDR2 sequences are MDHEN and SYDVKM. V was pared by 3 bases and J by 4 bases, with 11 bases of the junction left unmatched. CDR3 length: 17 amino acids. The CDR3 region is CASSFSARDRNYNEQFF. In DNA, the CDR3 is TGTGCCAGCAGTTTCTCTGCACGGGACAGGAATTACAATGAGCAGTTCTTC.

This clonotype was seen only a few times. The chain employs TRBV20-1 and TRBJ2-1, with TRBD1 matching over 9 bases. This CDR3 spans 16 amino acids. V was clipped by 5 bases and J by 3 bases; unmatched bases: 11. CDR1 DFQATT and CDR2 SNEGSKA come from the germline V gene (reference sequence). CDR3 nucleotides: TGCAGTGCTTCCTCCCCGGGACAGGGAGGCTACAATGAGCAGTTCTTC. Its protein product is CSASSPGQGGYNEQFF.

A few counts support this clonotype. The V gene is TRBV6-2 or TRBV6-3, the J gene TRBJ2-1; no clear D. The germline CDR1 and CDR2 sequences are MNHEY and SVGEGT. V dropped 5 bases and J dropped 6 bases, with 11 bases sitting between them. The CDR3 loop spans 13 amino acids. The CDR3 sequence: CASSQDRFNEQFF. CDR3 DNA sequence: TGTGCCAGCAGTCAGGACCGGTTCAATGAGCAGTTCTTC.

This clonotype showed up many times. The chain has TRBV4-1 and TRBJ2-1; 9 positions match TRBD2. Germline values: CDR1 MGHRA, CDR2 YSYEKL. The CDR3 runs to 16 residues. V lost 1 base, J lost 1 base, and 2 bases stayed unmatched. The CDR3 protein is CASSQGSGRSYNEQFF. The CDR3 nucleotides read TGCGCCAGCAGCCAAGGGAGCGGGAGGTCCTACAATGAGCAGTTCTTC.

The rearrangement joins TRBV11-1 to TRBJ1-1, with D hard to call. The CDR3 has 15 amino acids. In germline, CDR1 is SGHAT, CDR2 FQDESV (reference sequence). Trimming pared 1 base from V and 0 bases from J, leaving 9 bases between. The CDR3 here is CASSLGMFLNTEAFF. The CDR3 coding sequence is TGTGCCAGCAGCTTAGGGATGTTCCTGAACACTGAAGCTTTCTTT.

The V and J genes are TRBV5-1 and TRBJ2-2, with D possibly TRBD2 on 6 matching bases. The CDR3 extends over 15 amino acids. The germline V gene has CDR1 SGHRS and CDR2 YFSETQ. V lost 1 base to trimming and J lost 3 bases, with 10 bases between them. The DNA for the CDR3 is TGCGCCAGCAGCTTGCCTAGCGTAGACACCGGGGAGCTGTTTTTT. Protein: CASSLPSVDTGELFF.

The table lists this clonotype with a few counts. V usage is TRBV4-1 and J usage is TRBJ2-1; possibly TRBD2 for D (7 bases). Between the trimmed V and J ends, which lost 0 bases and 1 base, there was a span of 16 bases. The germline CDR1 and CDR2 sequences are MGHRA and YSYEKL. The length of the CDR3 is 18 residues. The CDR3 sequence: CASSQDPRGPYSYNEQFF. The CDR3 DNA sequence: TGCGCCAGCAGCCAAGACCCGCGGGGGCCCTATTCCTACAATGAGCAGTTCTTC.

In its sample, this clonotype was seen a few times. The chain recombines TRBV20-1 with TRBJ1-2; possibly TRBD1 for D (6 bases). The CDR3 is 13 amino acids. Germline CDR1 is DFQATT and CDR2 is SNEGSKA (reference sequence). V gave up 3 bases and J gave up 4 bases, with 12 bases separating them. Written as DNA, the CDR3 is TGCAGTGCTAGTCAGGGGCCGGGCTATGGCTACACCTTC. This encodes CSASQGPGYGYTF.

The J gene is TRBJ1-2, the V gene TRBV20-1; D unclear. This CDR3 is built from 13 residues. Per the germline V gene, CDR1 is DFQATT and CDR2 is SNEGSKA (reference sequence). V lost 6 bases and J lost 0, with 11 bases in between. Here the CDR3 DNA reads TGCAGTGCCATGGAGAGGGCTAACTATGGCTACACCTTC. It specifies CSAMERANYGYTF.

The genes are TRBV7-7 and TRBJ2-5; D possibly uses TRBD1 or TRBD2 (5 bases each). Germline V gene sequence: CDR1 SSHAT, CDR2 FNYEAQ (reference sequence). The germline V and J ends were trimmed by 5 bases and 7 bases, with 14 bases remaining between them. The CDR3 totals 13 residues. This chain's CDR3 is CASSRDGEGTQYF. The CDR3 region has the DNA TGTGCCAGCAGCCGGGACGGAGAGGGGACCCAGTACTTC.

This clonotype was seen a handful of times. The gene calls are TRBV6-5 and TRBJ1-1, with 8 bases fitting TRBD1. Germline V gene data show CDR1 as MNHEY and CDR2 as SVGAGI. Unmatched junction bases numbered 8, after V lost 2 bases and J lost 0 bases. The CDR3 extends over 17 amino acids. As DNA, the CDR3 is TGTGCCAGCAGTTACAAGAGACAGGGGCCCATGAACACTGAAGCTTTCTTT. As protein: CASSYKRQGPMNTEAFF.

This clonotype was observed at least ten times. The CDR3 loop is CASEGAADTQYF. CDR3 DNA sequence: TGTGCCAGCGAAGGGGCAGCAGATACGCAGTATTTT. V and J are TRBV3-1 and TRBJ2-3; possibly TRBD1 for D (5 bases). Germline V gene data show CDR1 as LGHDT and CDR2 as YNNKEL (reference sequence). This CDR3 region has 12 residues. V was pared by 8 bases and J by 4 bases, with 10 bases between.